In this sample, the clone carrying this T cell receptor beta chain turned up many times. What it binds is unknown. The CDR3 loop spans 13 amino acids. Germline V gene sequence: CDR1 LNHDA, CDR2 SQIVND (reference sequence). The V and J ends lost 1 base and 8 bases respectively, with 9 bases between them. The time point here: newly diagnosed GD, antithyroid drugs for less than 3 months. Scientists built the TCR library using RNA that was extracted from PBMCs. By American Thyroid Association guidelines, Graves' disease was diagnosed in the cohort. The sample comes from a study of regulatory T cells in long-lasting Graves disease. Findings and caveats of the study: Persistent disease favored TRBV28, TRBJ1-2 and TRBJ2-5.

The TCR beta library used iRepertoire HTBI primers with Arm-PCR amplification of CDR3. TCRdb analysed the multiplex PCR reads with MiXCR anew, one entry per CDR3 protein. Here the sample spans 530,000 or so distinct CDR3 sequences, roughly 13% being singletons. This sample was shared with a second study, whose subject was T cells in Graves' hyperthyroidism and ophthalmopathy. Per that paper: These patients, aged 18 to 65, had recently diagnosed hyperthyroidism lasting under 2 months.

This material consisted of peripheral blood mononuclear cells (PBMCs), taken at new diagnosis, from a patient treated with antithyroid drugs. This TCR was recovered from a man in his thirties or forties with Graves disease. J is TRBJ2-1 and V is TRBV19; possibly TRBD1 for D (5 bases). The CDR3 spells CASSIGTNDEQFF. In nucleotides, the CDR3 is TGTGCCAGTAGTATAGGGACAAACGATGAGCAGTTCTTC. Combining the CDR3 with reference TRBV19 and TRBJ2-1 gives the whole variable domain DGGITQSPKYLFRKEGQNVTLSCEQNLNHDAMYWYRQDPGQGLRLIYYSQIVNDFQKGDIAEGYSVSREKKESFPLTVTSAQKNPTAFYLCASSIGTNDEQFFGPGTRLTVL.